This entry concerns a single TCR beta chain. The record originates from a study of control samples from healthy donors and cancer patients. The protocol was immunoSEQ multiplex PCR, while the TCRdb copy is restricted to in-frame clones and leaves out a portion. The sample holds 70,000 to 75,000 clones, 89% seen once. Germline-derived CDR1 and CDR2 are GTSNPN and SVGIG (reference sequence). The V gene lost 8 bases and the J gene lost 0 bases, with 16 bases spanning the gap. This CDR3 has 14 amino acids. The chain couples TRBV30 to TRBJ1-2; TRBD1 is a possible D gene (5 bases). The sample consisted of PBMCs. The receptor was isolated from a man between 60 and 75 years old with lung cancer. DNA for the CDR3: TGTGCCCGGAATAATGGGGGGACTAACTATGGCTACACCTTC. The encoded protein is CARNNGGTNYGYTF.